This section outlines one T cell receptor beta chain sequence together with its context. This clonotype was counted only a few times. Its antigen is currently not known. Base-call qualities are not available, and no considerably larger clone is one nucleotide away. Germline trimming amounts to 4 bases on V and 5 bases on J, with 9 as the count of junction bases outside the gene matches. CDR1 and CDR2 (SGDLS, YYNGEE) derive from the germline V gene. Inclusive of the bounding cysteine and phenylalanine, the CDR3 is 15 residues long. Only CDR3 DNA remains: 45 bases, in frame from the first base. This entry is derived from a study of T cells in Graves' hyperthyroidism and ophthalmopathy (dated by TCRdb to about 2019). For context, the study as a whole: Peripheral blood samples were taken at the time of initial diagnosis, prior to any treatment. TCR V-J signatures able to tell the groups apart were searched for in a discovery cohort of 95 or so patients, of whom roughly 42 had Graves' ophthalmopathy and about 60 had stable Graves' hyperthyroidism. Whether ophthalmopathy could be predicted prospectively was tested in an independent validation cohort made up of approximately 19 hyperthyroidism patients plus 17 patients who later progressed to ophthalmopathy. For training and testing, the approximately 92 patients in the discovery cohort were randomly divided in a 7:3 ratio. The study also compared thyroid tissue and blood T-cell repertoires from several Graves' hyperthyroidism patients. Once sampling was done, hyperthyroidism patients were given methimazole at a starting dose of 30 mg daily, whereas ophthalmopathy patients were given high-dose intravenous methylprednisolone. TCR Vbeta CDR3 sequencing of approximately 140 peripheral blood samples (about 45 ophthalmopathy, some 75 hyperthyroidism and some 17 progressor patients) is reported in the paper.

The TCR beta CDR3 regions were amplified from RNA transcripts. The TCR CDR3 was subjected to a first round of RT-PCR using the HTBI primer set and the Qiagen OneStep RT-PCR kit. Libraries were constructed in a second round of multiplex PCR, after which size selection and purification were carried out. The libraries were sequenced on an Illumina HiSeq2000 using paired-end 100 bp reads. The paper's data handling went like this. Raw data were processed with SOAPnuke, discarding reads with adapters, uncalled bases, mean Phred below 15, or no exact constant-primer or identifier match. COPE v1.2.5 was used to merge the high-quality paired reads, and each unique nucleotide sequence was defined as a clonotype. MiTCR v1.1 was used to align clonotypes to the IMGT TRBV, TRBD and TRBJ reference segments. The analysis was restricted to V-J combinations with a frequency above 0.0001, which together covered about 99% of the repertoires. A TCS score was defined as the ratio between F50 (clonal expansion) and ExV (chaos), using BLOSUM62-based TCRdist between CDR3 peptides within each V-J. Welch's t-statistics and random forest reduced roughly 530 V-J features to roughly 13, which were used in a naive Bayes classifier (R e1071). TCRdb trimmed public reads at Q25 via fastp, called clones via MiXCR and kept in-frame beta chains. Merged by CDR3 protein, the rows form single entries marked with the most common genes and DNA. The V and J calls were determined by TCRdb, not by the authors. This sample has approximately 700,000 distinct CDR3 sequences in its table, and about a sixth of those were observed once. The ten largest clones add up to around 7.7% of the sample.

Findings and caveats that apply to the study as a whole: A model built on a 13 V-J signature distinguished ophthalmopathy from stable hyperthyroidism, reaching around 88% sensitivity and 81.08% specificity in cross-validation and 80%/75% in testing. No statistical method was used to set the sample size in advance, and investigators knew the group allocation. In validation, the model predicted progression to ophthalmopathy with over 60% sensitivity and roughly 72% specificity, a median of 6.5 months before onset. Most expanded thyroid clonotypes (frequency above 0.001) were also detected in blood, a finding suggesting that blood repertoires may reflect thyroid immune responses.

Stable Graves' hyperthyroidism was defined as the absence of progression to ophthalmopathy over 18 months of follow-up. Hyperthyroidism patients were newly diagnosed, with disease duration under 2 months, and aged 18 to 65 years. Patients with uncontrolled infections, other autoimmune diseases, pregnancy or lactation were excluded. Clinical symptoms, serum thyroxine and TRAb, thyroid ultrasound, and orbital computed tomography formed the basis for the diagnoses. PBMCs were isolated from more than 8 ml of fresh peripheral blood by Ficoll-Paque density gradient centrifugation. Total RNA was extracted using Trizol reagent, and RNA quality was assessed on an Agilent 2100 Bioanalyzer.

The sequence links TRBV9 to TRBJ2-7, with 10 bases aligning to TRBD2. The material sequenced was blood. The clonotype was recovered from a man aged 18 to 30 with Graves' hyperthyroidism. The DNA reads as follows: TGTGCCAGCAGCCCCCATAGCGGGAGGATCGACGAGCAGTACTTC. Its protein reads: CASSPHSGRIDEQYF.